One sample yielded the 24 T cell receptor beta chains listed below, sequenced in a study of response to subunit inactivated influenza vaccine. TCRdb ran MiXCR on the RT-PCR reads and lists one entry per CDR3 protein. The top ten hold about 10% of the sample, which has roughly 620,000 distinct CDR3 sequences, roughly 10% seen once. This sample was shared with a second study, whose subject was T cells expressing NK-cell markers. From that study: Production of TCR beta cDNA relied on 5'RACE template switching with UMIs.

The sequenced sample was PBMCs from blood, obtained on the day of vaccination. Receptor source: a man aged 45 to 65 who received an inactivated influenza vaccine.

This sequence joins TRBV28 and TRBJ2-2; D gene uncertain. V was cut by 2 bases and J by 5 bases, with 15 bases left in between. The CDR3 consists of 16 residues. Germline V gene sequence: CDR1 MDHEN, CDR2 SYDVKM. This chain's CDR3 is CASSLTGLSRTGELFF. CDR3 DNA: TGTGCCAGCAGTTTAACGGGCCTGAGCCGAACCGGGGAGCTGTTTTTT.

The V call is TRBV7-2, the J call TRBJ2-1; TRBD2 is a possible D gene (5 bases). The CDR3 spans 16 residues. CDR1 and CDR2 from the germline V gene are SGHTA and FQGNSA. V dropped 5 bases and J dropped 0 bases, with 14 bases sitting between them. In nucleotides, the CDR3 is TGTGCCAGCAGCAGCACTCGGGGAGTCTCCTACAATGAGCAGTTCTTC. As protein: CASSSTRGVSYNEQFF.

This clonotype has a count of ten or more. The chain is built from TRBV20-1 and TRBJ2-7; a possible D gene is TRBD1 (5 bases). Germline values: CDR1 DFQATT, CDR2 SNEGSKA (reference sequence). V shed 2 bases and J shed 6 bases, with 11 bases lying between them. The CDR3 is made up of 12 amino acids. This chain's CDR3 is CSARIRVSEQYF. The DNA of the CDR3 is TGCAGTGCTAGAATCAGGGTGAGCGAGCAGTACTTC.

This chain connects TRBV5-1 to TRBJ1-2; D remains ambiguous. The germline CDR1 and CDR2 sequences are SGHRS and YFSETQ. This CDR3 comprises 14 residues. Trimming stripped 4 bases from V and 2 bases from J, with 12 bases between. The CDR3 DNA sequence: TGCGCCAGCAGCCCGGAAGTCCAAAACTATGGCTACACCTTC. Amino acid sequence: CASSPEVQNYGYTF.

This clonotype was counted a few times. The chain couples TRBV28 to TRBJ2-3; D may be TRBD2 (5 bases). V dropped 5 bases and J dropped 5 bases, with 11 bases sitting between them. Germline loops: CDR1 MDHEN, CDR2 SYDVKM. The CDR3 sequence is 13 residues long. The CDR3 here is CASSRGLVDTQYF. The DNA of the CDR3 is TGTGCCAGCAGTCGGGGTCTAGTAGATACGCAGTATTTT.

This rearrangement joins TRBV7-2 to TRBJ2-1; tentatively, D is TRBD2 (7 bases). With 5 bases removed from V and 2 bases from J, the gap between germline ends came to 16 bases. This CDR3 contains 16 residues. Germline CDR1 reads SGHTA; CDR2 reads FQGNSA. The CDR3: CASSPGGGRTYNEQFF. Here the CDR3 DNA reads TGTGCCAGCAGCCCGGGGGGCGGGCGTACCTACAATGAGCAGTTCTTC.

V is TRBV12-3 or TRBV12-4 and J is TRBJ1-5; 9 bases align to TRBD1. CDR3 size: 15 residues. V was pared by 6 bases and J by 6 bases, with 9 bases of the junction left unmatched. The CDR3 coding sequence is TGTGCCAGCAGCCCTGGACAGGGGAGGGGTCAGCCCCAGCATTTT. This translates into CASSPGQGRGQPQHF.

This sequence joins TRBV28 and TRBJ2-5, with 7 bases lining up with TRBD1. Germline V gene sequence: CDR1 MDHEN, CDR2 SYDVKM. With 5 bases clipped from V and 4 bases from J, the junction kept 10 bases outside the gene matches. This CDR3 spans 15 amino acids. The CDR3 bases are TGTGCCAGCAGTCACCCCGGGACAGCTGGAGAGACCCAGTACTTC. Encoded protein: CASSHPGTAGETQYF.

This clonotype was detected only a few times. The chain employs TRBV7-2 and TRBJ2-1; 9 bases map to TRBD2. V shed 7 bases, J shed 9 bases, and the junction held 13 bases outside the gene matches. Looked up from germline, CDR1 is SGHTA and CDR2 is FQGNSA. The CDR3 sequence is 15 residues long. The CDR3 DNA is TGTGCCAGCACCCCAAGTAGCGGGAGAACGTTTGAGCAGTTCTTC. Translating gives CASTPSSGRTFEQFF.

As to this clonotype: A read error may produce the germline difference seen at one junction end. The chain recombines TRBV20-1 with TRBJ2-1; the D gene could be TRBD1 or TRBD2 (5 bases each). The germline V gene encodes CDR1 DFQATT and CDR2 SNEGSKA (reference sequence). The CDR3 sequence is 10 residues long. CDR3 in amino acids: CSTRGREQFF. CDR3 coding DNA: TGCAGTACTAGGGGCAGAGAGCAGTTCTTC.

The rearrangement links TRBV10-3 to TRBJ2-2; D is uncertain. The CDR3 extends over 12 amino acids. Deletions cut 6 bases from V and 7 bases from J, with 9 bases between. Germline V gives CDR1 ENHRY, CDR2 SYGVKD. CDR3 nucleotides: TGTGCCATCAGACCTGAAAGCGGGGAGCTGTTTTTT. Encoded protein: CAIRPESGELFF.

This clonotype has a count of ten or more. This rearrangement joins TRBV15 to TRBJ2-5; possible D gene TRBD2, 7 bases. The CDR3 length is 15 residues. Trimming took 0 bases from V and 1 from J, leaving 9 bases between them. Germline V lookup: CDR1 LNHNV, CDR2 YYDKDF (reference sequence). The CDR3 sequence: CATSRDAGAQETQYF. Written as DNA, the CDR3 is TGTGCCACCAGCAGAGATGCGGGGGCCCAAGAGACCCAGTACTTC.

The CDR3: CSVAAGTGGHEQFF. The CDR3 DNA sequence: TGCAGCGTTGCCGCCGGGACAGGGGGCCATGAGCAGTTCTTC. This chain links TRBV29-1 with TRBJ2-1; 12 positions agree with TRBD1. The ends lost 4 bases at V and 8 bases at J; junction bases unmatched: 6. This CDR3 is 14 amino acids long. CDR1 SQVTM and CDR2 ANQGSEA come from the germline V gene.

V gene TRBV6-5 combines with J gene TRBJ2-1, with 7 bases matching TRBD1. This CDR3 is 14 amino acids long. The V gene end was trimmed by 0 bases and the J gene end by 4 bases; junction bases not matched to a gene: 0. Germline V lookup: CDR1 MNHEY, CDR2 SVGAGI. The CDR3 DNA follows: TGTGCCAGCAGTTACTCGGGACAGTACAATGAGCAGTTCTTC. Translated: CASSYSGQYNEQFF.

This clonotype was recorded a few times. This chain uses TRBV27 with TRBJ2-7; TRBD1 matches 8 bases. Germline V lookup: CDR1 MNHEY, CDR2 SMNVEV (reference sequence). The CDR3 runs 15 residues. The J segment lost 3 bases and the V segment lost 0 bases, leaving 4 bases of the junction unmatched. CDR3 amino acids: CASSLSYTGGYEQYF. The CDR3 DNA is TGTGCCAGCAGTTTATCGTATACAGGGGGCTACGAGCAGTACTTC.

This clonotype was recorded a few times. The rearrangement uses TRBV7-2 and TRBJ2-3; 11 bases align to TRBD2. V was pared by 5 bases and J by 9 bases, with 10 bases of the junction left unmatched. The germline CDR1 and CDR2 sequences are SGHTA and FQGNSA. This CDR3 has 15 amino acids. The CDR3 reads CASSDSGGAVTTQYF. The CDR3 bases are TGTGCCAGCAGCGATAGCGGGGGGGCCGTCACCACGCAGTATTTT.

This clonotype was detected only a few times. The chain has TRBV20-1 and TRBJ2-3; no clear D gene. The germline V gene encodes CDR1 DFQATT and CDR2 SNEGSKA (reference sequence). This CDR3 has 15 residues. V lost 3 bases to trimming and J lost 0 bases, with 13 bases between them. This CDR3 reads CSASFRWLSTDTQYF. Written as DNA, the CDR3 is TGCAGTGCTAGTTTCCGCTGGCTAAGCACAGATACGCAGTATTTT.

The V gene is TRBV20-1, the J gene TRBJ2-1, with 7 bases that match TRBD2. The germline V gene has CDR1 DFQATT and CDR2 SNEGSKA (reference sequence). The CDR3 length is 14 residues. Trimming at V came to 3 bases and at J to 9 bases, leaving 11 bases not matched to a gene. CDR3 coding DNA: TGCAGTGCTAGTAGGTGGGAGGGCAACGTTGAGCAGTTCTTC. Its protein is CSASRWEGNVEQFF.

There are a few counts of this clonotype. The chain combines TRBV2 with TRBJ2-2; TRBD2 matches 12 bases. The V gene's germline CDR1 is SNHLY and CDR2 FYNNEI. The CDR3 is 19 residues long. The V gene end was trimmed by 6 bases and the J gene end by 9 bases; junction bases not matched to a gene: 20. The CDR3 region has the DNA TGTGCCAGCAGAAGGGGTACTAGCGGGAGGCACCCTCTTGTCCGGGAGCTGTTTTTT. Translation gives CASRRGTSGRHPLVRELFF.

CDR3 sequence reads: CASSLQVGYEQYF. The CDR3 DNA reads as TGTGCCAGCAGCTTACAGGTCGGTTACGAGCAGTACTTC. The chain links TRBV7-2 to TRBJ2-7; D gene uncertain. Trimming cost V 2 bases and J 4 bases, with 9 bases left between them. The CDR3 covers 13 residues. Germline CDR1 reads SGHTA; CDR2 reads FQGNSA.

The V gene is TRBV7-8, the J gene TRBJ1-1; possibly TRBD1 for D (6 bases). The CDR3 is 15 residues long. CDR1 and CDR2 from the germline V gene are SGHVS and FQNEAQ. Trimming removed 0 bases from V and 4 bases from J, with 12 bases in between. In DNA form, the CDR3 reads TGTGCCAGCAGCTTAGCGGTAGGGGGTGGCACTGAAGCTTTCTTT. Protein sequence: CASSLAVGGGTEAFF.

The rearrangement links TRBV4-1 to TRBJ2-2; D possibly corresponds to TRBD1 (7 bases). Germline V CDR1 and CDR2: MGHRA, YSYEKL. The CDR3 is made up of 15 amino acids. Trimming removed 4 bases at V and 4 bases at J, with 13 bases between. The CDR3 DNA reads TGCGCCAGCAGCCCGGGGGACAGCTTCACCGGGGAGCTGTTTTTT. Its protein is CASSPGDSFTGELFF.

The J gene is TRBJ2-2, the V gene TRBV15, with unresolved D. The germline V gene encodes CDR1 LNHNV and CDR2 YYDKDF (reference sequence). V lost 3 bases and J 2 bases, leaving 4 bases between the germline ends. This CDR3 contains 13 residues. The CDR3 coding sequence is TGTGCCACCAGCAGGGACAACACCGGGGAGCTGTTTTTT. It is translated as CATSRDNTGELFF. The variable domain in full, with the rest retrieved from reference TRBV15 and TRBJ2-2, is DAMVIQNPRYQVTQFGKPVTLSCSQTLNHNVMYWYQQKSSQAPKLLFHYYDKDFNNEADTPDNFQSRRPNTSFCFLDIRSPGLGDTAMYLCATSRDNTGELFFGEGSRLTVL.

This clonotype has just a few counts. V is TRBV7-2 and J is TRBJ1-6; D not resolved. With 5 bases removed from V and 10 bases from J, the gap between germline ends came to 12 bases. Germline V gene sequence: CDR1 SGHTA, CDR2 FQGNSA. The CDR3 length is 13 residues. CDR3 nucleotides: TGTGCCAGCAGCATTGCCCGGGCATCACCCCTCCACTTT. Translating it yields CASSIARASPLHF. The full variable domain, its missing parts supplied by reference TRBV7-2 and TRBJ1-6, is GAGVSQSPSNKVTEKGKDVELRCDPISGHTALYWYRQSLGQGLEFLIYFQGNSAPDKSGLPSDRFSAERTGGSVSTLTIQRTQQEDSAVYLCASSIARASPLHFGNGTRLTVT.